Listed below are T cell receptor beta chains from one sample, sequenced in a study of response to subunit inactivated influenza vaccine. Using its own MiXCR run on the RT-PCR reads, TCRdb lists one record per CDR3 protein. This sample has a few hundred thousand distinct CDR3 sequences, with around 22% found just once. The specimen was PBMCs from blood, collected 21 months after vaccination. The receptors shown here come from a man aged 50-75 years who received an inactivated influenza vaccine. Each CDR3 is given with its conserved first and last residue. Each record gives: J gene, V gene, clone size, D gene, CDR3 protein, CDR3 DNA. The D gene is left open where the match is weak. Not every row has a clone size; where given, it reads once, few, many or a size class.

>TRBJ1-2|TRBV27|many|TRBD1
CASSLGQGGYGYTF
TGTGCCAGCAGTTTAGGACAGGGAGGGTATGGCTACACCTTC
>TRBJ1-6|TRBV7-6|.|.
CASSLAETDSPLHF
TGTGCCAGCAGCTTGGCAGAGACTGATTCACCCCTCCACTTT
>TRBJ1-4|TRBV12-3/TRBV12-4|many|.
CASSPGPGEKLFF
TGTGCCAGCAGCCCTGGGCCTGGTGAAAAACTGTTTTTT
>TRBJ1-1|TRBV5-4|many|TRBD1
CASSPGQATYTEAFF
TGTGCCAGCAGCCCCGGACAGGCGACGTACACTGAAGCTTTCTTT
>TRBJ1-2|TRBV5-5|.|.
CASSLAAGTSYGYTF
TGTGCCAGCAGCTTGGCTGCCGGGACGAGCTATGGCTACACCTTC
>TRBJ1-2|TRBV6-1|.|TRBD1
CASSERTGQAINYGYTF
TGTGCCAGCAGTGAACGAACCGGACAGGCTATTAACTATGGCTACACCTTC
>TRBJ1-5|TRBV9|.|.
CASSFQGGTGFGHQPQHF
TGTGCCAGCAGTTTTCAAGGGGGTACAGGGTTTGGACATCAGCCCCAGCATTTT
>TRBJ2-1|TRBV11-3|.|TRBD2
CASSPPGLADFNEQFF
TGTGCCAGCAGCCCACCCGGACTAGCGGATTTCAATGAGCAGTTCTTC
>TRBJ1-5|TRBV5-1|few|.
CASSFGGREPQHF
TGCGCCAGCAGCTTTGGGGGACGGGAGCCCCAGCATTTT
>TRBJ2-1|TRBV18|.|TRBD2
CASSPPTSGSSYNEQFF
TGTGCCAGCTCACCACCGACTAGCGGCAGCTCCTACAATGAGCAGTTCTTC
>TRBJ2-6|TRBV12-3/TRBV12-4|few|.
CASSAAVGSGANVLTF
TGTGCCAGCAGTGCCGCAGTTGGCTCTGGGGCCAACGTCCTGACTTTC
>TRBJ1-2|TRBV20-1|.|.
CSAFGDYGYTF
TGCAGTGCTTTCGGGGACTATGGCTACACCTTC
>TRBJ2-1|TRBV3-1|.|TRBD2
CASSPFSGGEYNEQFF
TGTGCCAGCAGCCCTTTTAGCGGGGGGGAATACAATGAGCAGTTCTTC
>TRBJ1-5|TRBV7-8|.|TRBD1
CASSSSPGQVRQPQHF
TGTGCCAGCAGCTCGTCCCCGGGACAGGTCAGGCAGCCCCAGCATTTT
>TRBJ1-3|TRBV12-3/TRBV12-4|.|.
CASSNGRSGNTIYF
TGTGCCAGCAGCAACGGCCGCTCTGGAAACACCATATATTTT
>TRBJ2-5|TRBV29-1|.|.
CSVDGLAQVTQYF
TGCAGCGTTGATGGGCTAGCGCAAGTGACCCAGTACTTC
>TRBJ1-2|TRBV18|many|.
CASSADTWGYTF
TGTGCCAGCTCCGCCGACACCTGGGGCTACACCTTC
>TRBJ2-7|TRBV27|few|.
CASSLMGGAYEQYF
TGTGCCAGCAGTTTAATGGGGGGTGCTTACGAGCAGTACTTC
>TRBJ2-3|TRBV6-5|few|TRBD2
CASSFRASLAGEITDTQYF
TGTGCCAGCAGTTTCCGAGCCTCACTAGCGGGGGAAATAACAGATACGCAGTATTTT
>TRBJ1-2|TRBV12-3/TRBV12-4|many|.
CASSPDGAYGYTF
TGTGCCAGCAGTCCGGATGGAGCCTATGGCTACACCTTC
>TRBJ1-1|TRBV3-1|few|.
CASSQIGGFAFF
TGTGCCAGCAGCCAAATCGGGGGCTTCGCTTTCTTT
>TRBJ2-3|TRBV11-2|.|TRBD2
CASSFFPPSGRAGGTDTQYF
TGTGCCAGCAGCTTTTTCCCCCCTAGCGGGAGGGCCGGAGGCACAGATACGCAGTATTTT
>TRBJ2-7|TRBV20-1|.|.
CSARDRGTISYEQYF
TGCAGTGCTAGAGATAGGGGGACTATCTCCTACGAGCAGTACTTC
>TRBJ2-3|TRBV11-2|many|TRBD2
CASSPTRGETDTQYF
TGTGCCAGCAGCCCCACCCGGGGGGAGACAGATACGCAGTATTTT
>TRBJ2-7|TRBV6-5|few|.
CASSHRDGAYEQYF
TGTGCCAGCAGTCACCGGGACGGGGCCTACGAGCAGTACTTC
>TRBJ2-1|TRBV4-2|.|.
CASSQQGSPSPLDYNEQFF
TGTGCCAGCAGCCAACAGGGGAGTCCTTCGCCCTTAGACTACAATGAGCAGTTCTTC
>TRBJ2-7|TRBV20-1|.|TRBD2
CSARDLRESGEQYF
TGCAGTGCTAGAGACCTGCGGGAGTCTGGCGAGCAGTACTTC
>TRBJ2-5|TRBV20-1|.|TRBD2
CSATTGTRQETQYF
TGCAGTGCTACTACCGGGACTAGACAAGAGACCCAGTACTTC
>TRBJ1-2|TRBV4-2|few|TRBD1
CASSQGGQGNNYGYTF
TGTGCCAGCAGCCAAGGGGGACAGGGTAATAACTATGGCTACACCTTC
>TRBJ2-5|TRBV6-5|.|.
CASSYGLSGSRQETQYF
TGTGCCAGCAGTTATGGCCTAAGCGGGTCCCGCCAAGAGACCCAGTACTTC
>TRBJ1-6|TRBV12-3/TRBV12-4|many|.
CASSSGYSPLHF
TGTGCCAGCAGTTCAGGGTACTCACCCCTCCACTTT
>TRBJ2-3|TRBV29-1|.|.
CSVRVERASTDTQYF
TGCAGCGTTCGAGTAGAGCGGGCGAGCACAGATACGCAGTATTTT
>TRBJ2-1|TRBV6-2/TRBV6-3|.|.
CASSYSMGNSYNEQFF
TGTGCCAGCAGTTACTCGATGGGAAACTCCTACAATGAGCAGTTCTTC
>TRBJ2-1|TRBV13|.|.
CASSTQGRPSWEQFF
TGTGCCAGCAGCACACAGGGAAGGCCTTCTTGGGAGCAGTTCTTC
>TRBJ2-7|TRBV4-1|.|TRBD1
CASSQDPTGYYEQYF
TGCGCCAGCAGCCAAGACCCGACAGGGTATTACGAGCAGTACTTC
>TRBJ2-5|TRBV4-2|.|TRBD2
CASSQSTGTTQETQYF
TGTGCCAGCAGCCAATCCACCGGGACTACCCAAGAGACCCAGTACTTC
>TRBJ1-4|TRBV7-2|.|TRBD1
CASSPRQGASNEKLFF
TGTGCCAGCAGCCCCCGACAGGGGGCCTCTAATGAAAAACTGTTTTTT
>TRBJ1-4|TRBV3-1|few|TRBD1
CASSQQTGVFEKLFF
TGTGCCAGCAGCCAACAAACAGGGGTTTTTGAAAAACTGTTTTTT
>TRBJ1-1|TRBV21-1|many|.
CASSPPGPSGNTEAFF
TGTGCCAGCAGCCCCCCCGGGCCTTCCGGGAACACTGAAGCTTTCTTT
>TRBJ2-5|TRBV12-3/TRBV12-4|.|.
CASSFGDGLTQYF
TGTGCCAGCAGTTTTGGGGATGGGCTGACCCAGTACTTC
>TRBJ1-2|TRBV6-5|.|.
CASSYLQGVYTF
TGTGCCAGCAGTTATTTGCAGGGAGTCTACACCTTC
>TRBJ1-5|TRBV28|few|.
CASSGTGGSNQPQHF
TGTGCCAGCAGTGGGACTGGTGGGAGCAATCAGCCCCAGCATTTT
>TRBJ2-7|TRBV7-9|.|.
CASSFRGLPNGEQYF
TGTGCCAGCAGCTTCCGGGGCCTCCCGAATGGCGAGCAGTACTTC
>TRBJ2-7|TRBV7-2|.|.
CASSLVSQGTYEQYF
TGTGCCAGCAGCTTAGTTTCCCAGGGAACCTACGAGCAGTACTTC
>TRBJ2-7|TRBV6-5|.|TRBD1
CASSYGTGGVEQYF
TGTGCCAGCAGTTACGGGACAGGGGGAGTCGAGCAGTACTTC
>TRBJ2-3|TRBV20-1|few|.
CSATRSDGGRADTQYF
TGCAGTGCGACAAGATCGGACGGGGGTAGGGCAGATACGCAGTATTTT
>TRBJ1-2|TRBV14|few|TRBD1
CASSQVGTGGNYGYTF
TGTGCCAGCAGCCAAGTCGGGACAGGGGGGAACTATGGCTACACCTTC